This TCR beta chain was profiled in a study of blood T cell repertoires in COVID-19. The CDR3 contains 13 residues. V was pared by 3 bases and J by 8 bases, with 5 bases of the junction left unmatched. Germline V CDR1 and CDR2: MGHDK, SYGVNS. Method: immunoSEQ multiplex PCR; TCRdb's copy keeps in-frame clones and lacks some. Of about 190,000 clones listed, around nine tenths are singletons. This chain connects TRBV25-1 to TRBJ1-2; TRBD1 matches at 8 bases. Sequenced material: peripheral blood. The clonotype originates from a man aged 70-80 years with active or convalescent COVID-19. The CDR3, as DNA: TGTGCCAGCAGTGAGCAGGGGGCCTGGGGCTACACCTTC. Translating it yields CASSEQGAWGYTF.